The entry below describes one TCR beta chain. Measured with immunoSEQ multiplex PCR; TCRdb has only the in-frame clones, and not every one. The sample contains 60,000 to 65,000 clones, approximately 81% of which appear only once. The record originates from a study of OX40 agonist ivuxolimab in advanced cancers. The V segment lost 1 base and the J segment 1 base; nucleotides outside the gene matches: 2. Germline values: CDR1 SGHVS, CDR2 FQNEAQ. The CDR3 runs 15 residues. This clonotype was sampled from an adult with an advanced solid tumor such as melanoma, head and neck, liver or kidney cancer. Material: CD4+ or CD8+ T cells sorted from blood, obtained in a trial of the OX40 agonist ivuxolimab. The chain couples TRBV7-8 to TRBJ1-1, with 8 bases that match TRBD1. Written as DNA, the CDR3 is TGTGCCAGCAGCTTAGTCCAGGGGGCGAACACTGAAGCTTTCTTT. This codes for CASSLVQGANTEAFF.